The next 26 T cell receptor beta chains were all read from a single sample in a study of tumor-infiltrating lymphocytes in primary liver carcinoma. The blood RNA (from unsorted whole blood) was obtained, and germline DNA was also extracted. The investigators made TCR beta cDNA from about 510 ng total RNA, using a constant-region primer. Libraries of TCR beta came from three nested multiplex PCR rounds with slightly modified ARM-PCR. PCR rounds one and two used TRBV1-TRBV30 forward primers with a C-beta reverse primer for roughly 10 cycles each. Via MiXCR, TCRdb re-called the multiplex PCR reads, giving one row per CDR3 protein. Of some 190,000 distinct CDR3 sequences in the sample, about 60% were seen once. The sequenced material came from peripheral blood. All receptors come from a man between 40 and 49 years old with primary liver carcinoma and hepatitis B virus infection.

For this clonotype: This may come from a read error, since a much larger clone is one base off. This rearrangement joins TRBV7-8 to TRBJ2-5, with 9 positions matching TRBD1. Trimming cost V 3 bases and J 5 bases; bases outside gene matches: 10. Looked up from germline, CDR1 is SGHVS and CDR2 is FQNEAQ. CDR3 length: 16 amino acids. The CDR3 is CASSFLTGTGLETQYF. The DNA of the CDR3 is TGTGCCAGCAGCTTTCTGACCGGGACAGGGTTGGAGACCCAGTACTTC.

This clonotype was recorded a few times. This may be a read error: a much more frequent sequence differs by one nucleotide. The chain is built from TRBV11-2 and TRBJ1-4, with D unclear. The V gene's germline CDR1 is SGHAT and CDR2 FQNNGV. The CDR3 has 14 amino acids. Trimming pared 5 bases from V and 14 bases from J, leaving 21 bases between. The CDR3 DNA sequence: TGTGCCAGCAGCCCCGGCCCCCAAGACCTAGGGCTGTTTTTT. Amino acids: CASSPGPQDLGLFF. The variable domain in full, completed from reference TRBV11-2 and TRBJ1-4, reads EAGVAQSPRYKIIEKRQSVAFWCNPISGHATLYWYQQILGQGPKLLIQFQNNGVVDDSQLPKDRFSAERLKGVDSTLKIQPAKLEDSAVYLCASSPGPQDLGLFFGSGTQLSVL.

The sample holds a few counts of this clonotype. The J gene is TRBJ2-2, the V gene TRBV4-1; D unresolved. The CDR3 sequence is 15 residues long. Trimming left V 4 bases short and J 4 bases short, with 13 bases between. CDR1 is MGHRA, CDR2 YSYEKL, per germline. The chain's CDR3 is CASSPDWRSTGELFF. CDR3 DNA sequence: TGCGCCAGCAGCCCCGATTGGCGGAGCACCGGGGAGCTGTTTTTT.

The sample holds a few counts of this clonotype. The J gene is TRBJ2-7, the V gene TRBV6-5; D perhaps matches TRBD1 (5 bases). The V gene lost 8 bases and the J gene lost 2 bases, with 10 bases spanning the gap. The CDR3 runs to 12 residues. Germline CDR1 MNHEY, CDR2 SVGAGI. CDR3 sequence (DNA): TGTGCCAGCTGGGCCAGGGCCTACGAGCAGTACTTC. Its translation: CASWARAYEQYF.

As regards this clonotype: Sequence at one end of the junction differs from germline and may be a read error. The CDR3 spells CASDRAPSNEQYF. CDR3 nucleotides: TGTGCCAGCGACAGGGCCCCCTCCAACGAGCAGTACTTC. The chain combines TRBV2 with TRBJ2-7; 7 bases agree with TRBD1. Looked up from germline, CDR1 is SNHLY and CDR2 is FYNNEI. The CDR3 length is 13 residues. Full variable domain (remainder filled in from reference TRBV2 and TRBJ2-7): EPEVTQTPSHQVTQMGQEVILRCVPISNHLYFYWYRQILGQKVEFLVSFYNNEISEKSEIFDDQFSVERPDGSNFTLKIRSTKLEDSAMYFCASDRAPSNEQYFGPGTRLTVT.

The rearrangement joins TRBV24-1 to TRBJ2-2; D is undetermined. The V and J ends lost 4 bases and 6 bases respectively, with 14 bases between them. The CDR3 has 15 amino acids. Germline V lookup: CDR1 KGHDR, CDR2 SFDVKD. The CDR3 DNA reads TGTGCCACCAGTGAAACAGCCCCTTCGGCCGGGGAGCTGTTTTTT. Translated: CATSETAPSAGELFF.

The chain employs TRBV7-9 and TRBJ2-1, with 11 bases fitting TRBD2. Germline trimming cut 5 bases from V and 6 bases from J; bases unmatched to any gene: 9. Germline CDR1 SEHNR, CDR2 FQNEAQ (reference sequence). This CDR3 has 16 amino acids. For the CDR3, the DNA is TGTGCCAGCAGCGCGAGGGGGACTAGCGGAATCAATGAGCAGTTCTTC. Protein: CASSARGTSGINEQFF.

This clonotype was counted once. A read error may account for a junction end that differs from germline. V is TRBV6-1 and J is TRBJ2-1; no firm D call. The CDR3 loop spans 16 amino acids. Per the germline V gene, CDR1 is MNHNS and CDR2 is SASEGT. The CDR3 region is CVSSEALTPSYNEQFF. CDR3 nucleotide sequence: TGTGTCAGCAGTGAAGCCCTGACTCCGTCCTACAATGAGCAGTTCTTC.

This sequence joins TRBV5-4 and TRBJ2-1, with 11 bases matching TRBD2. V shed 3 bases, J shed 7 bases, and the junction held 9 bases outside the gene matches. The CDR3 has 16 amino acids. Germline V gene data show CDR1 as SGHNT and CDR2 as YYREEE (reference sequence). CDR3: CASSYLSGRAGNEQFF. The CDR3 bases are TGTGCCAGCAGCTACCTTAGCGGGAGGGCCGGGAATGAGCAGTTCTTC.

A remark on this clonotype: One junction end disagrees with the germline gene, perhaps due to a read error. This chain joins TRBV11-2 and TRBJ2-1; 12 bases fit TRBD2. Germline assignment: CDR1 SGHAT and CDR2 FQNNGV. This CDR3 spans 16 amino acids. The CDR3, as DNA: TGTGCCAGCAGCATAGTAGGGACTAGCGGGCGGCATGAGCAGCTCTTC. This translates into CASSIVGTSGRHEQLF.

The rearrangement links TRBV6-5 to TRBJ2-7; unclear D gene. Germline loops: CDR1 MNHEY, CDR2 SVGAGI. The V gene lost 2 bases and the J gene lost 0 bases, with 8 bases spanning the gap. The CDR3 sequence is 14 residues long. The CDR3 sequence is CASSYGQISYEQYF. The CDR3, as DNA: TGTGCCAGCAGTTACGGGCAGATCTCCTACGAGCAGTACTTC.

This chain uses TRBV6-6 with TRBJ2-7, with D possibly TRBD2 on 6 matching bases. The CDR3 spans 15 residues. Per germline, CDR1 MNHNY and CDR2 SVGAGI (reference sequence). Trimming took off 2 bases at V and 4 bases at J, with 15 bases between the two ends. CDR3: CASSYLSGDLYEQYF. The CDR3 DNA is TGTGCCAGCAGTTACCTCTCGGGAGATCTGTACGAGCAGTACTTC.

Note on this clonotype: Relative to the germline gene, one junction end is altered; a read error may explain this. This CDR3 reads CVSSLREVGTDTPYF. Here the CDR3 DNA reads TGTGTCAGCAGCTTACGGGAGGTTGGCACAGATACGCCGTATTTT. The V and J genes are TRBV11-2 and TRBJ2-3; 7 bases match TRBD2. The CDR3 has 15 amino acids. The germline V gene has CDR1 SGHAT and CDR2 FQNNGV.

This clonotype was observed a handful of times. The chain employs TRBV4-1 and TRBJ2-7; 16 bases agree with TRBD2. This CDR3 contains 18 residues. Unmatched junction bases numbered 6, after V lost 4 bases and J lost 0 bases. Germline V gene lookup returns CDR1 MGHRA and CDR2 YSYEKL. CDR3 nucleotide sequence: TGCGCCAGCAGCCCAGGGGGACTAGCGGGAGGGAGCTCCTACGAGCAGTACTTC. Translation: CASSPGGLAGGSSYEQYF.

Concerning this clonotype itself: The junction differs from germline at one of its ends, possibly a read error. V usage is TRBV4-2 and J usage is TRBJ1-1; no firm D call. The CDR3 has 14 residues. The germline V gene has CDR1 LGHNA and CDR2 YNFKEQ. CDR3 nucleotides: TGTGTCAGCAGCCAAGATTTGGGGAACACTGAAGCTTTCTTT. Its translation is CVSSQDLGNTEAFF.

This clonotype was recorded once. This sequence may be a read error, since a much larger clone differs from it by one base. The conserved closing phenylalanine or tryptophan is absent in this CDR3, likely reflecting a read error. The chain has TRBV11-2 and TRBJ1-1, with D possibly matching TRBD1 (5 bases). V lost 3 bases and J lost 3, with 14 bases in between. Germline-derived CDR1 and CDR2 are SGHAT and FQNNGV. The CDR3 contains 15 residues. The CDR3 DNA sequence: TGTGCCAGCAGCTTGCCCGGGGGGGGTTACACTGAAGCTTTCTCT. Its translation is CASSLPGGGYTEAFS.

As to this clonotype: A much larger clone lies a single base off, so this may be a read error. The V gene is TRBV11-2, the J gene TRBJ1-6; D remains ambiguous. Deletions cut 5 bases from V and 3 bases from J, with 17 bases between. The germline CDR1 and CDR2 sequences are SGHAT and FQNNGV. The CDR3 runs 17 residues. DNA for the CDR3: TGTGCCAGCAGCCCTCGTCCGGTCACTAACTATAATTCACCCCTCCACTTT. Its translation is CASSPRPVTNYNSPLHF. The full variable domain, in which reference TRBV11-2 and TRBJ1-6 provide the parts outside the CDR3, is EAGVAQSPRYKIIEKRQSVAFWCNPISGHATLYWYQQILGQGPKLLIQFQNNGVVDDSQLPKDRFSAERLKGVDSTLKIQPAKLEDSAVYLCASSPRPVTNYNSPLHFGNGTRLTVT.

This clonotype was observed a few times. V usage is TRBV12-3 or TRBV12-4 and J usage is TRBJ2-1, with D perhaps matching TRBD2 (5 bases). Trimming took 8 bases from V and 12 from J, leaving 17 bases between them. This CDR3 spans 12 amino acids. The CDR3 loop is CASDLLGEGQFF. The CDR3 DNA follows: TGTGCCAGCGATCTCCTGGGAGAAGGGCAGTTCTTC.

This clonotype appeared once. The conserved final phenylalanine or tryptophan is absent from the CDR3, which likely points to a read error. The genes are TRBV11-2 and TRBJ1-1, with 12 bases that match TRBD1. Germline-derived CDR1 and CDR2 are SGHAT and FQNNGV. There are 15 residues in the CDR3. With 6 bases clipped from V and 7 bases from J, the junction kept 9 bases outside the gene matches. The CDR3 bases are TGTGCCAGCAGACCGTGGGGGACAGGGGGCTTTGAAGCTTTCCTT. It yields the protein CASRPWGTGGFEAFL.

Regarding this clonotype: The CDR3 carries no conserved terminal phenylalanine or tryptophan, so it likely arises from a read error. The genes are TRBV6-1 and TRBJ1-1; a weak D match, TRBD1 (6 bases). The length of the CDR3 is 17 residues. CDR1 and CDR2 (germline): MNHNS, SASEGT. Trimming removed 4 bases at V and 7 bases at J, with 25 bases between. For the CDR3, the DNA is TGTGCCAGCAGTGGCCGGGACACTGACTTCGAATATTGTGAAGCTTTCCTT. Translated, it gives CASSGRDTDFEYCEAFL.

This sequence joins TRBV4-1 and TRBJ2-7; 12 positions agree with TRBD2. The CDR3 spans 15 residues. V lost 5 bases and J lost 2; bases outside the gene matches: 4. The germline V gene has CDR1 MGHRA and CDR2 YSYEKL. The CDR3 DNA sequence: TGCGCCAGCAGCAAGGGACTAGCGGGCACCTACGAGCAGTACTTC. Its translation: CASSKGLAGTYEQYF.

This clonotype was seen ten or more times. This chain joins TRBV4-2 and TRBJ2-4; TRBD2 matches at 12 bases. Unmatched junction bases numbered 8, after V lost 0 bases and J lost 5 bases. CDR1 and CDR2 (germline): LGHNA, YNFKEQ. The CDR3 runs 18 residues. The CDR3 region is CASSQESTLAGGENIQYF. The CDR3 region has the DNA TGTGCCAGCAGCCAAGAATCGACCCTAGCGGGAGGGGAAAACATTCAGTACTTC.

This clonotype appeared a single time. A clone one base away is much larger, so this may be a read error. CDR3 sequence: CASNKVSQETQYF. The DNA for the CDR3 is TGTGCCAGCAATAAAGTCAGTCAAGAGACCCAGTACTTC. This chain links TRBV6-5 with TRBJ2-5; D unclear. V was shortened by 7 bases and J by 2 bases, with 11 bases between the two germline ends. CDR1 MNHEY and CDR2 SVGAGI come from the germline V gene. The CDR3 is made up of 13 amino acids.

This clonotype was seen just once. The chain employs TRBV28 and TRBJ2-3; 8 positions agree with TRBD1. The CDR3 is 15 amino acids. Germline V CDR1 and CDR2: MDHEN, SYDVKM. V shed 3 bases, J shed 3 bases, and the junction held 5 bases outside the gene matches. DNA for the CDR3: TGTGCCAGCAGTTTCACTGGACAGGGAACAGATACGCAGTATTTT. This codes for CASSFTGQGTDTQYF.

Worth noting for this clonotype: The missing conserved phenylalanine or tryptophan at the end of this CDR3 makes a read error likely. V and J are TRBV12-3 or TRBV12-4 and TRBJ1-6; the match to TRBD1 covers 11 bases. The length of the CDR3 is 15 residues. With V trimmed by 6 bases and J by 10 bases, 8 bases remained unmatched. CDR3: CASRPGTGGNSPLHL. CDR3 nucleotide sequence: TGTGCCAGCAGACCCGGGACAGGGGGAAACTCACCCCTCCACTTA.

This clonotype is a singleton in its sample. The junction and the germline gene differ at one end; a read error may be behind it. This chain connects TRBV30 to TRBJ2-7, with D possibly matching TRBD2 (5 bases). The CDR3 sequence is 13 residues long. Germline loops: CDR1 GTSNPN, CDR2 SVGIG (reference sequence). CDR3 sequence reads: CAWRLAGSYQQYF. The CDR3 coding sequence is TGTGCCTGGAGGCTTGCGGGCTCCTACCAGCAGTACTTC.